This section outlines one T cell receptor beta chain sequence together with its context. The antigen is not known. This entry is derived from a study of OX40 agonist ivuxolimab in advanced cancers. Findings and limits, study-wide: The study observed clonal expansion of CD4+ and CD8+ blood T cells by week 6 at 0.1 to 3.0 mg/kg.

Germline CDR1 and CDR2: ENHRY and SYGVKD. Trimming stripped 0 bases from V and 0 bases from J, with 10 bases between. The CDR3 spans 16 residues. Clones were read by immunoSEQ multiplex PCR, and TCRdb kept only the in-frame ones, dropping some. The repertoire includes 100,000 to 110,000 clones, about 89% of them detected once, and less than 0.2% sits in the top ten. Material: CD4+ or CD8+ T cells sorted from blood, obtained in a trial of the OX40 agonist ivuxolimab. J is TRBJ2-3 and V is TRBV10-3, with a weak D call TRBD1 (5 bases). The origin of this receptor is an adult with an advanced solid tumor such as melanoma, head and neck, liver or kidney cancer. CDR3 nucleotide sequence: TGTGCCATCAGTGAGTCGGGGCAGGGAAGCACAGATACGCAGTATTTT. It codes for CAISESGQGSTDTQYF.